This T cell receptor beta chain was sequenced during a study of OX40 agonist ivuxolimab in advanced cancers. Across the whole study: Males comprised roughly four fifths of the group, whose mean age was approximately 61 years (range roughly 20 to 90).

Worth noting for this clone: Antigen: not known.

The method was immunoSEQ multiplex PCR; TCRdb's version includes in-frame clones alone and lacks a portion of them. Here the sample spans 77,000 or so clones, around nine tenths being singletons. Trimming removed 2 bases from V and 2 bases from J; junction bases left unmatched: 8. From germline, CDR1 is GTSNPN and CDR2 SVGIG (reference sequence). CDR3 length equals 16 residues. Study-wide results and caveats: Partial responders dosed at 0.1-3.0 mg/kg displayed clonal expansion ranking among the lowest.

Patients had blood sampled at baseline and again on cycle 4 day 1 and cycle 7 day 1. The clonotype was recovered from an adult with an advanced solid tumor such as melanoma, head and neck, liver or kidney cancer. Sequenced here: CD4+ or CD8+ T cells sorted from blood, sampled in a trial of the OX40 agonist ivuxolimab. The V and J genes are TRBV30 and TRBJ2-7; the match to TRBD2 covers 11 bases. The DNA for the CDR3 is TGTGCCTGGAGTATGTCTAGCGGGAGGCCAACCTACGAGCAGTACTTC. Its translation is CAWSMSSGRPTYEQYF.